This T cell receptor beta chain was captured in a study of cytomegalovirus exposure and HLA in healthy donors. Study-level results: CMV serostatus was the only recorded immune exposure for donors. Some public TCRs appeared in many individuals, while most sequences were rare.

About this clone: Its antigen remains unidentified.

The study ran its PCR with 60 Vbeta and 13 Jbeta primers. Only in-frame clones appear in the TCRdb table, and some are missing; sequencing was by immunoSEQ multiplex PCR. The data hold 110,000 or so clones, with 82% observed a single time. Germline CDR1 SGHRS, CDR2 YFSETQ. V lost 7 bases and J lost 8, with 12 bases in between. The CDR3 extends over 11 amino acids. The sample was PBMCs. This clonotype originated in a woman younger than 30 in good health and CMV-seronegative. J is TRBJ1-1 and V is TRBV5-1; D perhaps matches TRBD1 (6 bases). CDR3 sequence: CASLGGAEAFF. DNA for the CDR3: TGCGCCAGCCTCGGGGGGGCGGAAGCTTTCTTT. Filled out from reference TRBV5-1 and TRBJ1-1, the complete variable domain reads KAGVTQTPRYLIKTRGQQVTLSCSPISGHRSVSWYQQTPGQGLQFLFEYFSETQRNKGNFPGRFSGRQFSNSRSEMNVSTLELGDSALYLCASLGGAEAFFGQGTRLTVV.